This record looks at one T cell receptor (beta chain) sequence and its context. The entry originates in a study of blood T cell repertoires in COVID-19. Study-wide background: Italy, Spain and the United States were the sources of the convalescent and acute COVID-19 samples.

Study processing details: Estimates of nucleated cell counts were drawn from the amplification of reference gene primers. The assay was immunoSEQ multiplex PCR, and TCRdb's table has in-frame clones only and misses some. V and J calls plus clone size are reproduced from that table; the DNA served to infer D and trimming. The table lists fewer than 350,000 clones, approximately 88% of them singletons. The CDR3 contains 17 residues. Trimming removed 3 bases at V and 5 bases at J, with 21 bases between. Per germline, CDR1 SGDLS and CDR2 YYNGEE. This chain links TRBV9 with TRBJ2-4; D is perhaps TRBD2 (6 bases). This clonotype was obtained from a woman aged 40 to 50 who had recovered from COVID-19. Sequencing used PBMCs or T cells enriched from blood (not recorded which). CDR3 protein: CASSEAGSLSGQNIQYF. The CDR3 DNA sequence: TGTGCCAGCAGCGAGGCAGGGAGTCTTAGCGGTCAAAACATTCAGTACTTC.